These 21 T cell receptor beta chains came from one sample sequenced in a study of T cell repertoires in cytomegalovirus infection. TCRdb itself ran the reads through MiXCR, one entry per CDR3 protein. Among roughly 230,000 distinct CDR3 sequences listed, about 18% were seen once. The material sequenced was CD8+ T cells from PBMCs. All receptors derive from a human donor in good health (CMV status not recorded). Some clones in this sample may be carry-over from other donors' samples.

CDR3 sequence: CASSALIRANSPLHF. The DNA for the CDR3 is TGTGCCAGCAGCGCGCTGATCCGGGCTAATTCACCCCTCCACTTT. The chain joins TRBV13 to TRBJ1-6; no clear D gene. The V end lost 5 bases, the J end lost 6 bases, and 14 bases lay between the germline ends. The CDR3 runs 15 residues. In germline, CDR1 is PRHDT, CDR2 FYEKMQ (reference sequence).

This chain uses TRBV7-8 with TRBJ2-7; weak D call: TRBD1 (6 bases). The ends were cut back, 3 bases at V and 5 bases at J, with 14 bases in the middle. This CDR3 region has 14 residues. CDR1 and CDR2 (germline): SGHVS, FQNEAQ. The CDR3 reads CASSLAGRGDEQYF. In DNA, the CDR3 is TGTGCCAGCAGCTTGGCGGGCAGGGGTGACGAGCAGTACTTC. The full variable domain, rest sourced from reference TRBV7-8 and TRBJ2-7, is GAGVSQSPRYKVAKRGQDVALRCDPISGHVSLFWYQQALGQGPEFLTYFQNEAQLDKSGLPSDRFFAERPEGSVSTLKIQRTQQEDSAVYLCASSLAGRGDEQYFGPGTRLTVT.

The chain has TRBV9 and TRBJ2-1; TRBD2 agrees at 11 bases. The CDR3 length is 14 residues. The ends lost 7 bases at V and 5 bases at J; junction bases unmatched: 5. Germline CDR1 and CDR2: SGDLS and YYNGEE. The CDR3 coding sequence is TGTGCCAGCCGGGGTAGCGGGGGGGACAATGAGCAGTTCTTC. Its protein product is CASRGSGGDNEQFF.

The CDR3 DNA reads as TGCAGTGCTAGAGATGGCTCTAGCGGGGGGGCTGGCACCGGGGAGCTGTTTTTT. Protein sequence: CSARDGSSGGAGTGELFF. The chain carries TRBV20-1 and TRBJ2-2, with 12 bases fitting TRBD2. V shed 0 bases, J shed 4 bases, and the junction held 9 bases outside the gene matches. Per germline, CDR1 DFQATT and CDR2 SNEGSKA (reference sequence). The CDR3 has 18 amino acids.

This clonotype was observed many times. The chain combines TRBV7-2 with TRBJ2-5, with D hard to call. This CDR3 spans 13 amino acids. V lost 1 base and J 4 bases, leaving 7 bases between the germline ends. Germline CDR1 reads SGHTA; CDR2 reads FQGNSA. The CDR3 region is CASSLDPLETQYF. The CDR3 coding sequence is TGTGCCAGCAGCTTAGACCCGTTAGAGACCCAGTACTTC.

The table lists this clonotype with many counts. The chain couples TRBV7-6 to TRBJ1-3; D might be TRBD1 (5 bases). V lost 10 bases and J 0 bases, leaving 13 bases between the germline ends. Germline V gene sequence: CDR1 SGHVS, CDR2 FNYEAQ. The CDR3 is 14 residues long. The CDR3 here is CAIRGVSSGNTIYF. CDR3 nucleotides: TGTGCCATCCGGGGGGTTTCCTCTGGAAACACCATATATTTT.

This clonotype occurred a few times. J is TRBJ2-1 and V is TRBV20-1, with 7 positions matching TRBD2. V trimming: 0 bases; J trimming: 5 bases; junction bases outside the gene matches: 7. The CDR3 is 15 residues long. CDR1 is DFQATT and CDR2 is SNEGSKA in the germline V gene (reference sequence). The CDR3 region is CSARDRGLDDNEQFF. As DNA, the CDR3 is TGCAGTGCTAGAGATCGAGGACTAGACGACAATGAGCAGTTCTTC.

This clonotype has at least ten counts. The V call is TRBV27, the J call TRBJ2-1, with 14 bases identical to TRBD2. The CDR3 runs to 17 residues. V gave up 6 bases and J gave up 2 bases; unmatched junction bases: 6. CDR1 MNHEY and CDR2 SMNVEV come from the germline V gene (reference sequence). The CDR3 protein is CASSLGLAGVTYNEQFF. CDR3 DNA sequence: TGTGCCAGCAGCTTGGGACTAGCGGGGGTTACCTACAATGAGCAGTTCTTC.

In its sample, this clonotype was seen many times. The chain is built from TRBV2 and TRBJ1-6, with D possibly matching TRBD1 (5 bases). Trimming left V 7 bases short and J 10 bases short, with 20 bases between. CDR3 length: 15 residues. Germline CDR1 and CDR2: SNHLY and FYNNEI. Here the CDR3 reads CASNSDGGGDSPLHF. Here the CDR3 DNA reads TGTGCCAGCAACTCGGACGGCGGCGGGGACTCACCCCTCCACTTT.

As for this clonotype: This CDR3 is missing its conserved last phenylalanine or tryptophan, likely due to a read error. V and J are TRBV4-1 and TRBJ1-1; TRBD1 matches 7 bases. The CDR3 has 15 residues. The germline CDR1 and CDR2 sequences are MGHRA and YSYEKL. The CDR3 loop reads CASNQEVTGSTEAFS. The CDR3 DNA follows: TGCGCCAGCAACCAAGAGGTGACAGGGAGCACTGAAGCTTTCTCT.

This clonotype was seen only a few times. The rearrangement uses TRBV6-2 or TRBV6-3 and TRBJ2-7; tentatively, D is TRBD1 or TRBD2 (6 bases each). Germline values: CDR1 MNHEY, CDR2 SVGEGT. This CDR3 has 14 amino acids. With 6 bases removed from V and 5 bases from J, the gap between germline ends came to 17 bases. The CDR3 region is CASSQVTGGHEQYF. The CDR3 nucleotides are TGTGCCAGCAGCCAAGTTACCGGGGGCCACGAGCAGTACTTC.

This chain links TRBV25-1 with TRBJ1-5; D is perhaps TRBD1 (5 bases). Trimming pared 5 bases from V and 3 bases from J, leaving 11 bases between. In germline, CDR1 is MGHDK, CDR2 SYGVNS. The CDR3 consists of 14 residues. Here the CDR3 reads CASSLKGTNQPQHF. In DNA, the CDR3 is TGTGCCAGCAGTTTGAAGGGGACCAATCAGCCCCAGCATTTT.

CDR3 residues: CASSRDTIWTSPLHF. CDR3 DNA sequence: TGTGCCAGCAGTCGTGACACCATTTGGACTTCACCCCTCCACTTT. The V gene is TRBV2, the J gene TRBJ1-6; D gene ambiguous. Germline CDR1 SNHLY, CDR2 FYNNEI. This CDR3 has 15 amino acids. Trimming stripped 5 bases from V and 9 bases from J, with 17 bases between.

The V and J genes are TRBV11-1 and TRBJ2-2, with 7 bases that match TRBD1. Germline V gives CDR1 SGHAT, CDR2 FQDESV (reference sequence). Trimming cost V 4 bases and J 0 bases; bases outside gene matches: 2. CDR3 length equals 15 residues. This CDR3 reads CASSYGQANTGELFF. CDR3 in DNA: TGTGCCAGCAGCTATGGACAGGCGAACACCGGGGAGCTGTTTTTT.

The table lists this clonotype with a few counts. V is TRBV6-8 and J is TRBJ2-5; weak D call: TRBD1 (6 bases). The CDR3 is made up of 14 amino acids. Trimming took 2 bases from V and 6 from J, leaving 13 bases between them. The germline CDR1 and CDR2 sequences are MNHGY and SAAAGT. The CDR3 DNA is TGTGCCAGCAGTTACGCGTACAGGGAGAAGACCCAGTACTTC. It codes for CASSYAYREKTQYF.

The sample holds many counts of this clonotype. The rearrangement uses TRBV7-2 and TRBJ2-7; the D gene is possibly TRBD2 (7 bases). The germline V gene has CDR1 SGHTA and CDR2 FQGNSA. CDR3 length: 17 residues. V gave up 4 bases and J gave up 3 bases, with 22 bases separating them. The CDR3 is CASSSIWGGPNRYEQYF. The CDR3 DNA is TGTGCCAGCAGCTCTATCTGGGGGGGCCCAAACCGCTACGAGCAGTACTTC.

The chain combines TRBV28 with TRBJ2-3; D unclear. This CDR3 is 17 amino acids long. Deletions cut 7 bases from V and 5 bases from J, with 25 bases between. The germline gives CDR1 MDHEN, CDR2 SYDVKM. CDR3 DNA: TGTGCCAGCACCCCCTTTTCGGTAGCCTCCACCGGAGATACGCAGTATTTT. It encodes CASTPFSVASTGDTQYF.

In this sample, this clonotype turned up once. The chain has TRBV19 and TRBJ2-1; the match to TRBD2 covers 13 bases. CDR3 length equals 15 residues. Trimming took 4 bases from V and 12 from J; bases not matched to a gene: 9. Germline V gene sequence: CDR1 LNHDA, CDR2 SQIVND (reference sequence). The CDR3 here is CASSRLGTSGERQFF. The CDR3 bases are TGTGCCAGTAGTAGACTGGGGACTAGCGGGGAGAGGCAGTTCTTC.

The table lists this clonotype with many counts. The rearrangement uses TRBV6-2 or TRBV6-3 and TRBJ2-7; D is undetermined. This CDR3 region has 12 residues. The germline CDR1 and CDR2 sequences are MNHEY and SVGEGT. Trimming cost V 0 bases and J 6 bases, with 6 bases left between them. The CDR3 is CASSYSTGEQYF. The CDR3 coding sequence is TGTGCCAGCAGTTACTCGACCGGCGAGCAGTACTTC.

This clonotype was seen a handful of times. V gene TRBV3-1 combines with J gene TRBJ2-1; 10 bases fit TRBD1. The CDR3 is made up of 14 amino acids. Germline CDR1 and CDR2: LGHDT and YNNKEL (reference sequence). With 7 bases clipped from V and 5 bases from J, the junction kept 5 bases outside the gene matches. As DNA, the CDR3 is TGTGCCAGCAAGACAGGGGGCGGGAACAATGAGCAGTTCTTC. It is translated as CASKTGGGNNEQFF.

This clonotype came up a few times. The rearrangement links TRBV25-1 to TRBJ2-1; a possible D gene is TRBD1 (5 bases). V lost 3 bases, J lost 6 bases, and 18 bases lay in between. Per the germline V gene, CDR1 is MGHDK and CDR2 is SYGVNS. This CDR3 is built from 16 residues. The CDR3 sequence is CASSDIDSRLRNEQFF. The CDR3 DNA reads TGTGCCAGCAGTGATATCGACAGCCGCCTCCGCAATGAGCAGTTCTTC.